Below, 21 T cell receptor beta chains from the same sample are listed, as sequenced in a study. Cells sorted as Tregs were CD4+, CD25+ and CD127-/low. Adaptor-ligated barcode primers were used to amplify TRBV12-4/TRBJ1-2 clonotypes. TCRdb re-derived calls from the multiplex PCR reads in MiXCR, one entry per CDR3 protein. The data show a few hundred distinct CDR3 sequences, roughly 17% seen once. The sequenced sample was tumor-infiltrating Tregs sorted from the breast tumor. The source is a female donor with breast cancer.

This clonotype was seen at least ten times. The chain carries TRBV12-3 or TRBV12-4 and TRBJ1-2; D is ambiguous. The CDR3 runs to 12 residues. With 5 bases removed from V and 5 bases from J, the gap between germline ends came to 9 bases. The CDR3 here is CASSRARYGYTF. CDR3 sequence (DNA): TGTGCCAGCAGTCGAGCACGATATGGCTACACCTTC.

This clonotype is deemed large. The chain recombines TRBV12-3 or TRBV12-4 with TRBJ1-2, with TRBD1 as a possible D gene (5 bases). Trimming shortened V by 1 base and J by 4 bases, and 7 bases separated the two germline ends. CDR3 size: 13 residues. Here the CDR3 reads CASSLGTSYGYTF. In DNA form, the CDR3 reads TGTGCCAGCAGTTTAGGGACAAGCTATGGCTACACCTTC.

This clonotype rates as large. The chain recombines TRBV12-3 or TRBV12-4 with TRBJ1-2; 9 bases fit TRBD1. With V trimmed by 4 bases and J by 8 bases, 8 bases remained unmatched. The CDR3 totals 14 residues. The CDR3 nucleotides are TGTGCCAGCAGTTCCCGATGGACAGGGGAAGGCTACACCTTC. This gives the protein CASSSRWTGEGYTF.

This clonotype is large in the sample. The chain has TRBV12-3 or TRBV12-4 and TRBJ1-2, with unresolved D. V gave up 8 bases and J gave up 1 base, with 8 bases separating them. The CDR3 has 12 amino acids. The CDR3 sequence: CASGRFNYGYTF. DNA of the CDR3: TGTGCCAGCGGCAGGTTTAACTATGGCTACACCTTC.

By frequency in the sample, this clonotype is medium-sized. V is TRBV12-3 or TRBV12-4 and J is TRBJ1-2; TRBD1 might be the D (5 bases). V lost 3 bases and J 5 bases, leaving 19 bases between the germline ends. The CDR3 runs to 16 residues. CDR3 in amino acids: CASSFERGRLWYGYTF. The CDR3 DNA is TGTGCCAGCAGTTTCGAGAGGGGACGTCTATGGTATGGCTACACCTTC.

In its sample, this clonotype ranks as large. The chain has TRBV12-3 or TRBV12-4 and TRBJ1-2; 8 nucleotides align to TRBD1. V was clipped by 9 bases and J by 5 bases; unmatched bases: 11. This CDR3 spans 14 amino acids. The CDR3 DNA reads TGTGCCAGTGACCACGGACAGGGACATTATGGCTACACCTTC. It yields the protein CASDHGQGHYGYTF.

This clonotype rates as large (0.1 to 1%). The CDR3 spells CASSFGALFYGYTF. In DNA form, the CDR3 reads TGTGCCAGCAGTTTTGGTGCTCTTTTCTATGGCTACACCTTC. The rearrangement links TRBV12-3 or TRBV12-4 to TRBJ1-2; D unclear. Trimming took off 3 bases at V and 4 bases at J, with 12 bases between the two ends. CDR3 length equals 14 residues.

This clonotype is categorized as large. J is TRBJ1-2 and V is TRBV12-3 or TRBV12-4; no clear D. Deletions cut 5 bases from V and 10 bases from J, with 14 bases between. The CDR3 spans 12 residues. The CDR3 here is CASSHEWRNYTF. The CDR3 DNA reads TGTGCCAGCAGTCATGAATGGCGGAACTACACCTTC.

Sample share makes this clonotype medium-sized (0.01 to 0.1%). CDR3 region: CASSPTVAGRGYTF. DNA for the CDR3: TGTGCCAGCAGTCCAACCGTTGCGGGGCGCGGCTACACCTTC. The chain employs TRBV12-3 or TRBV12-4 and TRBJ1-2, with TRBD1 as a possible D gene (5 bases). The CDR3 length is 14 residues. V was clipped by 5 bases and J by 8 bases, with 18 bases between them.

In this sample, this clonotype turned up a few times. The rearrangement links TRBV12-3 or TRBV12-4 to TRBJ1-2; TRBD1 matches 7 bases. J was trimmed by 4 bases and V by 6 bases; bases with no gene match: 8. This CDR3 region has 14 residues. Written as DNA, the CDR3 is TGTGCCAGCAGGTTGGGACAGACAACCTATGGCTACACCTTC. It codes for CASRLGQTTYGYTF.

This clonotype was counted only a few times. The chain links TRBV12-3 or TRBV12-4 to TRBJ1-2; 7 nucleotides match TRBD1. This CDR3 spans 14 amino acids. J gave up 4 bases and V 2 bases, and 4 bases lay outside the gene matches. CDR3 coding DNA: TGTGCCAGCAGTTTATCCGGGACAGTCTATGGCTACACCTTC. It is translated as CASSLSGTVYGYTF.

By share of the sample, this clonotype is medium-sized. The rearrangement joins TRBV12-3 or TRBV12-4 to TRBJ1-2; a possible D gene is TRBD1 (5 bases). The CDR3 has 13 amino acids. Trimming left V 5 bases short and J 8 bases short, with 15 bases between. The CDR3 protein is CASSRDRSRGYTF. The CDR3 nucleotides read TGTGCCAGCAGTCGGGACCGCTCACGGGGCTACACCTTC.

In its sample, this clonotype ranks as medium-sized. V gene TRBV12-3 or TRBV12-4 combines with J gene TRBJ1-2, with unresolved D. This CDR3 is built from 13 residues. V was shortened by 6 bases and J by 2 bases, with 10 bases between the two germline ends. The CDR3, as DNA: TGTGCCAGCAGCCCTCCCTTGAACTATGGCTACACCTTC. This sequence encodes CASSPPLNYGYTF.

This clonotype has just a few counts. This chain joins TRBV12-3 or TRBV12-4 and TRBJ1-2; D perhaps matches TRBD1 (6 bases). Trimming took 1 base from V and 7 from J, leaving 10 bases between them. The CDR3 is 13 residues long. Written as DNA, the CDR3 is TGTGCCAGCAGTTTAGGACAGGATTGTGGCTACACCTTC. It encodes CASSLGQDCGYTF.

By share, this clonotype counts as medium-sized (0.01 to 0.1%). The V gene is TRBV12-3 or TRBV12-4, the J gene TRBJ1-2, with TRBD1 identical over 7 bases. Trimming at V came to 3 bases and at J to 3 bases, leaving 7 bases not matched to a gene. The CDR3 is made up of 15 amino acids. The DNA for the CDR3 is TGTGCCAGCAGTTTCGACAGGGAAATTTACTATGGCTACACCTTC. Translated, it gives CASSFDREIYYGYTF.

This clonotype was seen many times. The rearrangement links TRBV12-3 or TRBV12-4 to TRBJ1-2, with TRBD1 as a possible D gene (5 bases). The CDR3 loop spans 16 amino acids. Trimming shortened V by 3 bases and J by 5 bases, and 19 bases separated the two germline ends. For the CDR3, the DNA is TGTGCCAGCAGTTTCGAGGTGGGACGTCTATGGTATGGCTACACCTTC. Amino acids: CASSFEVGRLWYGYTF.

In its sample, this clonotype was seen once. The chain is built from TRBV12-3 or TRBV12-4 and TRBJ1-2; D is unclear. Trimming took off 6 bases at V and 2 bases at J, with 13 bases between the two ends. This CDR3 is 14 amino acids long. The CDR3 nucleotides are TGTGCCAGCAGCTCGACATCCATCAACTATGGCTACACCTTC. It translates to CASSSTSINYGYTF.

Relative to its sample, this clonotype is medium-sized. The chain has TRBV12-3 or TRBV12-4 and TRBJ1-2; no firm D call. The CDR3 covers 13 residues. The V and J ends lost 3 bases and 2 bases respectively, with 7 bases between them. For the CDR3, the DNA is TGTGCCAGCAGTTTGAGCAGGAACTATGGCTACACCTTC. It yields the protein CASSLSRNYGYTF.

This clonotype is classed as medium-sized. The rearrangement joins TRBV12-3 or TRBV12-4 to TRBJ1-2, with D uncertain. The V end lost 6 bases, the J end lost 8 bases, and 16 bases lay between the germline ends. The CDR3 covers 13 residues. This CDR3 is CASSIAGPRGYTF. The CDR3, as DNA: TGTGCCAGCAGCATAGCGGGCCCCAGGGGCTACACCTTC.

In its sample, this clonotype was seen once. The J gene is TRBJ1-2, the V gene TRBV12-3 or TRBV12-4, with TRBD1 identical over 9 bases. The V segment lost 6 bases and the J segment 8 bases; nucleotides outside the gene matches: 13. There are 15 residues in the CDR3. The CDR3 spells CASSRTGQGSYGYTF. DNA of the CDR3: TGTGCCAGCAGCCGAACGGGACAGGGCTCCTACGGCTACACCTTC.

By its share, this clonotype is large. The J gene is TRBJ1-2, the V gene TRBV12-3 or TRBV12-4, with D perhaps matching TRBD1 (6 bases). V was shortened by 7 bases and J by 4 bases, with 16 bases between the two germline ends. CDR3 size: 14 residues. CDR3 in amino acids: CASTIPGDRYGYTF. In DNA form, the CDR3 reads TGTGCCAGCACCATACCAGGGGATCGCTATGGCTACACCTTC.